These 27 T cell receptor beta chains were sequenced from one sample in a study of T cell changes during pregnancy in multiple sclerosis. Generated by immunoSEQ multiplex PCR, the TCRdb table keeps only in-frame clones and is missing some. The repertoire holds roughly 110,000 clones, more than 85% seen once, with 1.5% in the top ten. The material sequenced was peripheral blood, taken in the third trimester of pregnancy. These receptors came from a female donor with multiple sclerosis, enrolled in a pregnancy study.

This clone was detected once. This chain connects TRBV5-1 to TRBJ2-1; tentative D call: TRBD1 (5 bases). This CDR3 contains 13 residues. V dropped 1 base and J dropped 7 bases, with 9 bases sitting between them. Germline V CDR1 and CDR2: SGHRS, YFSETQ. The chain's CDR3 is CASSLQGSNEQFF. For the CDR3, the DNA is TGCGCCAGCAGCTTGCAGGGCTCGAATGAGCAGTTCTTC. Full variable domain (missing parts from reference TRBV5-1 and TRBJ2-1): KAGVTQTPRYLIKTRGQQVTLSCSPISGHRSVSWYQQTPGQGLQFLFEYFSETQRNKGNFPGRFSGRQFSNSRSEMNVSTLELGDSALYLCASSLQGSNEQFFGPGTRLTVL.

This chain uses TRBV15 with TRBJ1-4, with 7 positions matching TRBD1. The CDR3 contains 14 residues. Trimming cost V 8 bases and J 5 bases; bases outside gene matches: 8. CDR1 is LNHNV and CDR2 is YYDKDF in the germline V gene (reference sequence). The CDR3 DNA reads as TGTGCCACCGCTAGAGGGGGACAGAATGAAAAACTGTTTTTT. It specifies CATARGGQNEKLFF.

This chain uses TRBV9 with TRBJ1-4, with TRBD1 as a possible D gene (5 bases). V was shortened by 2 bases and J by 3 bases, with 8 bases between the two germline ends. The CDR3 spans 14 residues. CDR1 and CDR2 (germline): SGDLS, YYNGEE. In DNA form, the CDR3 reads TGTGCCAGCAGCGTTACGGGGGCTAATGAAAAACTGTTTTTT. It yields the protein CASSVTGANEKLFF.

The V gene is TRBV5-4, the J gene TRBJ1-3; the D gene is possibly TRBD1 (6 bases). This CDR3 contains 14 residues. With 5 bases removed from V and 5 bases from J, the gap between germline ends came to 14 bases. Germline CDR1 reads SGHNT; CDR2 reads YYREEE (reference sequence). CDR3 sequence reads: CASSYGQTRNTIYF. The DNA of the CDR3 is TGTGCCAGCAGTTACGGACAGACTCGAAACACCATATATTTT.

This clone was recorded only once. As DNA, the CDR3 is TGTGCCAGCAGTGATTCTAGCGGGCCCTACAATGAGCAGTTCTTC. This translates into CASSDSSGPYNEQFF. V and J are TRBV27 and TRBJ2-1; 8 nucleotides align to TRBD2. The V and J ends lost 5 bases and 2 bases, in that order; junction bases with no gene match: 5. The CDR3 totals 15 residues. Germline CDR1 is MNHEY and CDR2 is SMNVEV (reference sequence).

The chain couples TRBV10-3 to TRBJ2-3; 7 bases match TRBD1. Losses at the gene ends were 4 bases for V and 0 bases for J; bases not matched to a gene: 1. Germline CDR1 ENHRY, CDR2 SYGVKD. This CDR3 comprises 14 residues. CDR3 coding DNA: TGTGCCATCAGTGGACAGGGCAGCACAGATACGCAGTATTTT. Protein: CAISGQGSTDTQYF.

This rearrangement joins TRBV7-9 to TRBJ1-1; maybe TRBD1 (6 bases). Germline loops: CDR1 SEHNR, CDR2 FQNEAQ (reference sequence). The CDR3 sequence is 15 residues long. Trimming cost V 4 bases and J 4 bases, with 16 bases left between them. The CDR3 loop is CASSSVTGWGTEAFF. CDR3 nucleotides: TGTGCCAGCAGCTCCGTCACAGGGTGGGGCACTGAAGCTTTCTTT.

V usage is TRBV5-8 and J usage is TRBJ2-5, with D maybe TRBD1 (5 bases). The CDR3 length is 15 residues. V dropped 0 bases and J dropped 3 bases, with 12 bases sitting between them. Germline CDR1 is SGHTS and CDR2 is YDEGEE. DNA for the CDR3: TGTGCCAGCAGCTTGGTACGAGGCAGGGAAGAGACCCAGTACTTC. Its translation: CASSLVRGREETQYF.

CDR3 nucleotide sequence: TGTGCCACCAGCAGTCGGGGGGGAACCTACAATGAGCAGTTCTTC. It specifies CATSSRGGTYNEQFF. This sequence joins TRBV15 and TRBJ2-1; 8 bases map to TRBD2. Germline V CDR1 and CDR2: LNHNV, YYDKDF (reference sequence). The ends lost 3 bases at V and 2 bases at J; junction bases unmatched: 3. The CDR3 is 15 amino acids.

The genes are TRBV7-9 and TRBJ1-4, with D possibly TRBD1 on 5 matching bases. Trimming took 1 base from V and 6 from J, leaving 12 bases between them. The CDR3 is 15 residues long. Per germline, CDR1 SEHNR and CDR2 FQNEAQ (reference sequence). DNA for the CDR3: TGTGCCAGCAGCTTAGTCGTGGGAGGGGATGAAAAACTGTTTTTT. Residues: CASSLVVGGDEKLFF.

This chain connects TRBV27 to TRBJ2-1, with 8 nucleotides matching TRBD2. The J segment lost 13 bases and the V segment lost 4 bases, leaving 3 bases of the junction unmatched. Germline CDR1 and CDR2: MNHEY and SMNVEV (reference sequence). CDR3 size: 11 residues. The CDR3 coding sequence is TGTGCCAGCAGTTCCCGGGGGGGTCAGTTCTTC. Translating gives CASSSRGGQFF.

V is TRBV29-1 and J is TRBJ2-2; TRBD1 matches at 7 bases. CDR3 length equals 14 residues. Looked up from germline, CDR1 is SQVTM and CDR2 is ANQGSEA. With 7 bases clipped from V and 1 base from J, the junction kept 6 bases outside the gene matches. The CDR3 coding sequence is TGCAGCGCGTACCGGGACAGGAACACCGGGGAGCTGTTTTTT. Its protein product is CSAYRDRNTGELFF.

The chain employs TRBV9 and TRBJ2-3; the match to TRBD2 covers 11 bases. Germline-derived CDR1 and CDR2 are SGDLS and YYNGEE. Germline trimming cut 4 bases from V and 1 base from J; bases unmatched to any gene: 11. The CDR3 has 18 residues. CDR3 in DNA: TGTGCCAGCAGCCTTAGCGGGAGGGCGGAGAAAGGCACAGATACGCAGTATTTT. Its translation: CASSLSGRAEKGTDTQYF.

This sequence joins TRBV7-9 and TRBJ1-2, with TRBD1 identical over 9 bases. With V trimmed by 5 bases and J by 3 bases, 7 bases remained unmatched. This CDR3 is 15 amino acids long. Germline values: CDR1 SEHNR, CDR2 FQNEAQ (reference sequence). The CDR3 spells CASSVNRGLDYGYTF. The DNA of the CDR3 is TGTGCCAGCAGCGTCAACAGGGGGCTCGACTATGGCTACACCTTC.

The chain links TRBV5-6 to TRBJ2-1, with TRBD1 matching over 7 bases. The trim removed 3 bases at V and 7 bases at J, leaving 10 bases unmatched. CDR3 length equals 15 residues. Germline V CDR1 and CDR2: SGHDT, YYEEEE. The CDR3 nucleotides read TGTGCCAGCAGCTCTACAGGGGCCCCTTGGAATGAGCAGTTCTTC. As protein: CASSSTGAPWNEQFF.

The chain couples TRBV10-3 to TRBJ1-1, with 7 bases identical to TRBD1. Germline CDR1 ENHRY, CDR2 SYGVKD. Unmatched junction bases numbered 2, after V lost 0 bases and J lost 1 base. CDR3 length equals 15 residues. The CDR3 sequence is CAISESDRANTEAFF. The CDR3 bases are TGTGCCATCAGTGAGTCAGACAGGGCGAACACTGAAGCTTTCTTT.

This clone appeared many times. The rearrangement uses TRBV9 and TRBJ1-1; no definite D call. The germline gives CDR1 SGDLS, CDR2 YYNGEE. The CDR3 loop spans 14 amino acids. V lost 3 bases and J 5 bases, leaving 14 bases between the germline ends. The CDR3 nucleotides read TGTGCCAGCAGCGACGGACCTCGAGGGACTGAAGCTTTCTTT. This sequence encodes CASSDGPRGTEAFF.

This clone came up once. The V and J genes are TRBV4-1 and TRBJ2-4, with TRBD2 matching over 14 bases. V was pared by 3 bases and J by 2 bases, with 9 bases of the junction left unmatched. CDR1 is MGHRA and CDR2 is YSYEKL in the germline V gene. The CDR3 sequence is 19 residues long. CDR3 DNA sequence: TGCGCCAGCAGCCAGGGGGGACTAGCGGGAGTTTTAACCAAAAACATTCAGTACTTC. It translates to CASSQGGLAGVLTKNIQYF.

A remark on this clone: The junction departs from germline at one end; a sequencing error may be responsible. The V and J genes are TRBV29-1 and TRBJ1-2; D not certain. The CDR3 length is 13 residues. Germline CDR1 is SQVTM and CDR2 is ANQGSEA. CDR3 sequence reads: CSIDSGGGYGYTF. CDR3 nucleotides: TGCAGCATTGACTCGGGAGGAGGCTATGGCTACACCTTC.

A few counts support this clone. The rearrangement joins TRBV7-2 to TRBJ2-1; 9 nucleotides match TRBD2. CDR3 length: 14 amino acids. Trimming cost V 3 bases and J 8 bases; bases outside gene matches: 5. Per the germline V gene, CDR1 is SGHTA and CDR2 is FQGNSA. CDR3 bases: TGTGCCAGCAGCTTCGTAGCGGGAGAGGATGAGCAGTTCTTC. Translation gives CASSFVAGEDEQFF.

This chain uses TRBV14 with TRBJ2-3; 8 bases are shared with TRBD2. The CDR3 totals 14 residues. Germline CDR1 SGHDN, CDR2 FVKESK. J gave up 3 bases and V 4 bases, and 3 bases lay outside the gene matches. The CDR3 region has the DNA TGTGCCAGCAGCCTCGGACTAGCAACAGATACGCAGTATTTT. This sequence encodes CASSLGLATDTQYF.

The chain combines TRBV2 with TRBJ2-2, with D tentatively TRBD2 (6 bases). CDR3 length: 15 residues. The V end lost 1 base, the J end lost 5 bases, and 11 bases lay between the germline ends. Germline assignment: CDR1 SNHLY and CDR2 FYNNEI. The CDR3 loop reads CASSEGTIGTGELFF. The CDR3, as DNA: TGTGCCAGCAGTGAAGGGACTATTGGGACCGGGGAGCTGTTTTTT.

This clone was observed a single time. The CDR3 loop is CAWTVTGRRNSPLHF. The CDR3 region has the DNA TGTGCCTGGACAGTGACAGGGAGACGGAATTCACCCCTCCACTTT. This sequence joins TRBV30 and TRBJ1-6, with 7 bases aligning to TRBD1. Germline CDR1 GTSNPN, CDR2 SVGIG (reference sequence). CDR3 length: 15 residues. The V gene end was trimmed by 4 bases and the J gene end by 7 bases; junction bases not matched to a gene: 10. Full variable domain (remainder filled in from reference TRBV30 and TRBJ1-6): SQTIHQWPATLVQPVGSPLSLECTVEGTSNPNLYWYRQAAGRGLQLLFYSVGIGQISSEVPQNLSASRPQDRQFILSSKKLLLSDSGFYLCAWTVTGRRNSPLHFGNGTRLTVT.

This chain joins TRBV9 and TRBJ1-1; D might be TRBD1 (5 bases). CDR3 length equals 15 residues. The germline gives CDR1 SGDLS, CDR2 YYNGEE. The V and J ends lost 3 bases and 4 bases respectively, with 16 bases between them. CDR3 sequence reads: CASSAHRTRVTEAFF. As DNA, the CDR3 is TGTGCCAGCAGCGCGCACAGGACAAGGGTCACTGAAGCTTTCTTT.

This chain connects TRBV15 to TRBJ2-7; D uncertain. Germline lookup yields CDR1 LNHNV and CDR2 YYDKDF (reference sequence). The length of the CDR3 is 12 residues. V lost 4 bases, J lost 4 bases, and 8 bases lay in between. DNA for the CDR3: TGTGCCACCAGCACAGACGGGTACGAGCAGTACTTC. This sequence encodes CATSTDGYEQYF.

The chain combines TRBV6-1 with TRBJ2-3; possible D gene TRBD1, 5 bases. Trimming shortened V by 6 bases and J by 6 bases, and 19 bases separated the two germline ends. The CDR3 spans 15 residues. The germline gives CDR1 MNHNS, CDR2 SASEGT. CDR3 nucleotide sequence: TGTGCCAGCAGCCTCAAGGGGATTGGGATGGATACGCAGTATTTT. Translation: CASSLKGIGMDTQYF.

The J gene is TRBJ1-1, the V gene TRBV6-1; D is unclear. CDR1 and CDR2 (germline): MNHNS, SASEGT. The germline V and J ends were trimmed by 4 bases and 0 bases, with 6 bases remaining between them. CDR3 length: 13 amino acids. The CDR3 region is CASSATVNTEAFF. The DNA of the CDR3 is TGTGCCAGCAGTGCTACAGTGAACACTGAAGCTTTCTTT.